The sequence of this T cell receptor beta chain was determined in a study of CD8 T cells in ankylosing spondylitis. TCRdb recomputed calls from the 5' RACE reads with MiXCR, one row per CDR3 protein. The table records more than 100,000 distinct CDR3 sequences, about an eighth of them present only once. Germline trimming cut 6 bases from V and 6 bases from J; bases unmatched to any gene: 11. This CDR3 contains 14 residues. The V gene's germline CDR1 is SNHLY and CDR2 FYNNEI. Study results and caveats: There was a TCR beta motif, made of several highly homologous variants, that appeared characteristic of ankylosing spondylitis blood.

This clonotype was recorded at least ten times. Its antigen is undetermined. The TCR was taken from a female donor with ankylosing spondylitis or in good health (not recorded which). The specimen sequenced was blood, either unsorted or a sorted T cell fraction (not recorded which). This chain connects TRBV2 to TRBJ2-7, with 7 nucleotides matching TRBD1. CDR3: CASRRTGASGEQYF. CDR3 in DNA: TGTGCCAGCAGAAGAACAGGGGCCTCGGGCGAGCAGTACTTC.